The 22 T cell receptor beta chains given below trace back to one sample, sequenced in a study of Ad26.COV2.S vaccination and SARS-CoV-2 variants. Regarding treatment: over 15 received Ad26.COV2.S at low or high dose, single or two shots; several received placebo; per-sample allocation not given. Material that was analyzed had been drawn on day 63 after the first vaccine or placebo injection. This table comes from immunoSEQ multiplex PCR, and its TCRdb copy is limited to in-frame clones, with some not included. Here the sample spans hundreds of thousands of clones, roughly 89% being singletons. The specimen comprised peripheral blood, sampled in a trial of Ad26.COV2.S vaccine versus placebo. These receptors all come from a person aged 18-65 years who received the Ad26.COV2.S COVID-19 vaccine or a placebo.

The CDR3, as DNA: TGTGCCAGCAGCCCCGCCGGGGCCTGGAATGAGCAGTTCTTC. As protein: CASSPAGAWNEQFF. V and J are TRBV7-2 and TRBJ2-1; D possibly matches TRBD1 or TRBD2 (5 bases each). This CDR3 is built from 14 residues. Germline values: CDR1 SGHTA, CDR2 FQGNSA. Trimming stripped 5 bases from V and 7 bases from J, with 15 bases between.

The chain uses TRBV4-1 and TRBJ1-3; D gene unclear. With 4 bases removed from V and 10 bases from J, the gap between germline ends came to 11 bases. Germline lookup yields CDR1 MGHRA and CDR2 YSYEKL. The CDR3 is 12 amino acids. The CDR3 bases are TGCGCCAGCAGCCCCCCTCTGGGTACCATATATTTT. It codes for CASSPPLGTIYF.

The chain links TRBV11-2 to TRBJ2-1; either TRBD1 or TRBD2 may fit D (5 bases each). The CDR3 extends over 14 amino acids. Germline V lookup: CDR1 SGHAT, CDR2 FQNNGV. The V gene lost 7 bases and the J gene lost 3 bases, with 13 bases spanning the gap. CDR3 amino acids: CASTPGPSYNEQFF. The CDR3 DNA is TGTGCCAGCACCCCGGGGCCGAGCTACAATGAGCAGTTCTTC.

The J gene is TRBJ1-1, the V gene TRBV27; D is unclear. The CDR3 totals 16 residues. V was clipped by 0 bases and J by 1 base, with 12 bases between them. Germline values: CDR1 MNHEY, CDR2 SMNVEV (reference sequence). CDR3 loop: CASSLSLLDWNTEAFF. CDR3 DNA: TGTGCCAGCAGTTTATCGCTTTTAGACTGGAACACTGAAGCTTTCTTT.

This sequence joins TRBV5-1 and TRBJ1-2; D unclear. V shed 4 bases and J shed 5 bases, with 15 bases lying between them. The CDR3 sequence is 14 residues long. Per germline, CDR1 SGHRS and CDR2 YFSETQ. In DNA form, the CDR3 reads TGCGCCAGCAGCAGACCGGAAGCTGAATATGGCTACACCTTC. Amino acid sequence: CASSRPEAEYGYTF.

Points on this clone: Other DNA sequences in this sample translate to the same CDR3. The chain has TRBV9 and TRBJ2-5; perhaps TRBD1 as D (6 bases). The V and J ends lost 0 bases and 1 base respectively, with 7 bases between them. Germline V gene data show CDR1 as SGDLS and CDR2 as YYNGEE. The CDR3 runs 14 residues. The CDR3, as DNA: TGTGCCAGCAGCGTAGGGGGGCTCCAAGAGACCCAGTACTTC. It codes for CASSVGGLQETQYF.

The chain links TRBV4-3 to TRBJ1-5; D gene unclear. Trimming removed 1 base at V and 4 bases at J, with 14 bases between. Looked up from germline, CDR1 is LGHNA and CDR2 is YSLEER. The CDR3 covers 16 residues. The CDR3 sequence is CASSQGRVPCNQPQHF. CDR3 in DNA: TGCGCCAGCAGCCAAGGAAGGGTACCGTGTAATCAGCCCCAGCATTTT.

The chain uses TRBV5-5 and TRBJ1-5, with D possibly being TRBD1 (6 bases). This CDR3 has 16 residues. CDR1 and CDR2 (germline): SGHKS, YYEKEE (reference sequence). Trimming stripped 0 bases from V and 4 bases from J, with 14 bases between. The CDR3, as DNA: TGTGCCAGCAGCTTGGTTGGGGGGCGACCGAATCAGCCCCAGCATTTT. It encodes CASSLVGGRPNQPQHF.

The V and J genes are TRBV5-1 and TRBJ2-5; 9 positions agree with TRBD1. From germline, CDR1 is SGHRS and CDR2 YFSETQ. The CDR3 is made up of 13 amino acids. The V segment lost 3 bases and the J segment 5 bases; nucleotides outside the gene matches: 2. In DNA form, the CDR3 reads TGCGCCAGCAGCTCCGGGACAGGGGAGACCCAGTACTTC. Protein: CASSSGTGETQYF. The whole variable domain, filled in from reference TRBV5-1 and TRBJ2-5, reads KAGVTQTPRYLIKTRGQQVTLSCSPISGHRSVSWYQQTPGQGLQFLFEYFSETQRNKGNFPGRFSGRQFSNSRSEMNVSTLELGDSALYLCASSSGTGETQYFGPGTRLLVL.

The rearrangement uses TRBV6-1 and TRBJ1-1; maybe TRBD1 (6 bases). Trimming took 4 bases from V and 2 from J, leaving 8 bases between them. The CDR3 totals 13 residues. Germline V gene lookup returns CDR1 MNHNS and CDR2 SASEGT. DNA of the CDR3: TGTGCCAGCAGTGCACAGGGAAACACTGAAGCTTTCTTT. Its protein product is CASSAQGNTEAFF.

The genes are TRBV28 and TRBJ1-4; D is unresolved. The ends were cut back, 4 bases at V and 7 bases at J, with 7 bases in the middle. From germline, CDR1 is MDHEN and CDR2 SYDVKM. This CDR3 spans 12 amino acids. DNA of the CDR3: TGTGCCAGCAGTTCTCCAACTGAAAAACTGTTTTTT. This codes for CASSSPTEKLFF.

The CDR3 nucleotides are TGTGCCAGCAGCGCGGGGGCCTACGAGCAGTACGTC. Protein: CASSAGAYEQYV. The chain has TRBV11-2 and TRBJ2-7; 7 positions agree with TRBD2. This CDR3 is built from 12 residues. Trimming took 5 bases from V and 2 from J; bases not matched to a gene: 0. From germline, CDR1 is SGHAT and CDR2 FQNNGV.

The chain employs TRBV13 and TRBJ2-1; 8 bases fit TRBD2. V trimming: 4 bases; J trimming: 11 bases; junction bases outside the gene matches: 4. Germline V lookup: CDR1 PRHDT, CDR2 FYEKMQ (reference sequence). The CDR3 spans 12 residues. The CDR3 nucleotides are TGTGCCAGCAGCTCTAGCGGGCATAAGCAGTTCTTC. Its translation: CASSSSGHKQFF.

V and J are TRBV4-3 and TRBJ1-3, with D unclear. With 4 bases removed from V and 1 base from J, the gap between germline ends came to 17 bases. Germline CDR1 and CDR2: LGHNA and YSLEER. The length of the CDR3 is 17 residues. The CDR3 loop reads CASSLKFGFYSGNTIYF. DNA for the CDR3: TGCGCCAGCAGCCTAAAGTTCGGGTTCTATTCTGGAAACACCATATATTTT.

The rearrangement uses TRBV6-6 and TRBJ1-5; TRBD1 agrees at 9 bases. Germline loops: CDR1 MNHNY, CDR2 SVGAGI (reference sequence). The CDR3 contains 15 residues. J was trimmed by 8 bases and V by 4 bases; bases with no gene match: 9. The CDR3: CASSFRDREKEPQHF. The CDR3, as DNA: TGTGCCAGCAGTTTCCGGGACAGGGAAAAGGAGCCCCAGCATTTT.

The chain joins TRBV10-3 to TRBJ1-1; D call uncertain. V was pared by 3 bases and J by 5 bases, with 13 bases between. Per germline, CDR1 ENHRY and CDR2 SYGVKD. The CDR3 length is 14 residues. The CDR3 bases are TGTGCCATCAGTGAAAGTGTGCTTTATACTGAAGCTTTCTTT. This sequence encodes CAISESVLYTEAFF.

This chain links TRBV5-1 with TRBJ1-4; D is perhaps TRBD1 (5 bases). Trimming cost V 0 bases and J 5 bases, with 20 bases left between them. This CDR3 contains 18 residues. Germline CDR1 reads SGHRS; CDR2 reads YFSETQ. The CDR3 sequence is CASSLADGAGPRNEKLFF. CDR3 coding DNA: TGCGCCAGCAGCTTGGCCGATGGAGCGGGACCCAGAAATGAAAAACTGTTTTTT.

V is TRBV27 and J is TRBJ2-1; D remains unclear. The germline CDR1 and CDR2 sequences are MNHEY and SMNVEV (reference sequence). The CDR3 consists of 13 residues. V lost 5 bases and J 8 bases, leaving 13 bases between the germline ends. The CDR3 region has the DNA TGTGCCAGCAGTCCGGACCAGTCAGATGAGCAGTTCTTC. It is translated as CASSPDQSDEQFF.

This clone was seen more than once but under ten times. The chain combines TRBV15 with TRBJ1-1; D gene unclear. Per the germline V gene, CDR1 is LNHNV and CDR2 is YYDKDF (reference sequence). V was cut by 5 bases and J by 5 bases, with 9 bases left in between. CDR3 length: 12 amino acids. The CDR3 DNA follows: TGTGCCACCAGCCGATCGGGGACTGAAGCTTTCTTT. Protein: CATSRSGTEAFF.

V usage is TRBV10-3 and J usage is TRBJ1-1; 9 bases map to TRBD1. This CDR3 contains 14 residues. Germline CDR1 is ENHRY and CDR2 is SYGVKD. V was clipped by 10 bases and J by 2 bases; unmatched bases: 8. Written as DNA, the CDR3 is TGTGCCACACTCCTGGGACAGGGTAACACTGAAGCTTTCTTT. This gives the protein CATLLGQGNTEAFF.

The V gene is TRBV21-1, the J gene TRBJ1-4; the table's D call, TRBD1, was not checked against the DNA. TRBV21-1 is recorded as a pseudogene. The CDR3 totals 17 residues. CDR3 coding DNA: TGTGCCAGCAGCGCACAGGACAGGGTGAGGACTAATGAAAAACTGTTTTTT. This codes for CASSAQDRVRTNEKLFF.

This clone was observed a few times. The rearrangement joins TRBV13 to TRBJ1-2; D perhaps matches TRBD1 (6 bases). Germline values: CDR1 PRHDT, CDR2 FYEKMQ (reference sequence). This CDR3 spans 13 amino acids. Trimming took off 7 bases at V and 4 bases at J, with 13 bases between the two ends. CDR3 amino acids: CASNKRGAYGYTF. CDR3 nucleotide sequence: TGTGCCAGCAACAAACGGGGGGCCTATGGCTACACCTTC.